A selection of T cell receptor beta chains follows, all from one sample in a study of T-cell memory formation after mild COVID-19. In TCRdb, the 5' RACE reads were re-called with MiXCR into one record per CDR3 protein. The data show around 250,000 distinct CDR3 sequences, with less than 20% seen just once and 2% to 2.5% held by the top ten. The specimen was PBMCs or a T cell subset sorted from them (not recorded which). Every receptor here comes from an adult woman who had mild COVID-19 (a few samples of this study predate the infection). Cell type and time point are not known. CDR3s include the opening cysteine and the closing phenylalanine or tryptophan. The order of the fields is D gene, J gene, V gene, clone size, CDR3 protein, CDR3 DNA. A D gene is named only where the DNA matches it firmly. The listing skips clone size in some rows; elsewhere it reads once, few, many or a size class.

-	TRBJ2-3	TRBV6-2/TRBV6-3	-	CASFQLVGGIVQGTQYF	TGTGCCAGCTTCCAATTAGTCGGCGGAATCGTGCAGGGTACGCAGTATTTT
-	TRBJ2-2	TRBV12-3/TRBV12-4	-	CAIRSDENTGELFF	TGTGCCATAAGATCCGACGAGAACACCGGGGAGCTGTTTTTT
-	TRBJ2-2	TRBV20-1	few	CSARALQGPGELFF	TGCAGTGCTAGAGCTCTACAGGGACCCGGGGAGCTGTTTTTT
-	TRBJ2-2	TRBV7-9	few	CASSYGDGRGELFF	TGTGCCAGCAGCTACGGGGACGGTCGCGGGGAGCTGTTTTTT
-	TRBJ1-3	TRBV9	few	CASDRGSSGNTIYF	TGTGCCAGTGACCGAGGGAGCTCTGGAAACACCATATATTTT
-	TRBJ2-1	TRBV7-9	-	CAGGDIGPTSYNEQFF	TGTGCCGGCGGAGACATCGGGCCGACCTCCTACAATGAGCAGTTCTTC
TRBD1	TRBJ2-7	TRBV5-1	many	CASSLLGDSSYEQYF	TGCGCCAGCAGCTTGTTGGGGGACAGTTCCTACGAGCAGTACTTC
TRBD1	TRBJ2-1	TRBV5-1	-	CASSLSGTGVYNEQFF	TGCGCCAGCAGCTTGTCCGGGACAGGGGTGTACAATGAGCAGTTCTTC
TRBD1	TRBJ2-7	TRBV18	-	CASSPRTGNDEQYF	TGTGCCAGCTCACCCAGGACAGGGAACGACGAGCAGTACTTC
-	TRBJ2-3	TRBV27	few	CASSRGAPDTQYF	TGTGCCAGCAGCAGGGGAGCCCCAGATACGCAGTATTTT
-	TRBJ1-5	TRBV3-1	-	CASSQTGGGQPQHF	TGTGCCAGCAGCCAAACAGGAGGGGGTCAGCCCCAGCATTTT
-	TRBJ1-6	TRBV12-3/TRBV12-4	-	CASSLGPDNSPLHF	TGTGCCAGCAGTTTAGGACCGGATAATTCACCCCTCCACTTT
TRBD1	TRBJ2-5	TRBV6-6	few	CASSYSWRDRGLMETQYF	TGTGCCAGCAGTTACTCTTGGCGGGACAGGGGGCTAATGGAGACCCAGTACTTC
TRBD1	TRBJ2-1	TRBV12-3/TRBV12-4	-	CASSSQQGTDNEQFF	TGTGCCAGCAGTTCACAACAGGGGACGGACAATGAGCAGTTCTTC
-	TRBJ1-1	TRBV12-3/TRBV12-4	many	CASSLQGGRSEAFF	TGTGCCAGCAGTCTCCAGGGAGGTAGGTCTGAAGCTTTCTTT
-	TRBJ2-1	TRBV12-3/TRBV12-4	-	CASSLENEQFF	TGTGCCAGCAGTTTAGAGAATGAGCAGTTCTTC
-	TRBJ2-1	TRBV12-3/TRBV12-4	-	CASSFFEGRNEQFF	TGTGCCAGCAGTTTCTTTGAGGGCAGGAATGAGCAGTTCTTC
TRBD1	TRBJ2-7	TRBV11-2	-	CASSLEAGTVGSYEQYF	TGTGCCAGCAGCTTAGAAGCCGGGACAGTGGGGTCCTACGAGCAGTACTTC
TRBD2	TRBJ2-7	TRBV20-1	few	CSAWDYRGGEQYF	TGCAGTGCTTGGGACTACCGCGGGGGCGAGCAGTACTTC
TRBD1	TRBJ1-2	TRBV12-3/TRBV12-4	-	CASRSGTGTYGYTF	TGTGCCAGCAGAAGCGGGACAGGGACCTATGGCTACACCTTC
-	TRBJ2-7	TRBV18	many	CASSPLVRPYEQYF	TGTGCCAGCTCACCATTAGTCAGACCCTACGAGCAGTACTTC
TRBD1	TRBJ2-7	TRBV12-3/TRBV12-4	-	CASSLNAGTGGYEQYF	TGTGCCAGCAGTTTAAATGCCGGGACAGGAGGCTACGAGCAGTACTTC
-	TRBJ2-1	TRBV5-5	-	CASSSQTSSYNEQFF	TGTGCCAGCAGTTCTCAGACAAGTTCCTACAATGAGCAGTTCTTC
TRBD1	TRBJ1-4	TRBV30	-	CAWDRTGRGEKLFF	TGTGCCTGGGATAGGACAGGGAGGGGTGAAAAACTGTTTTTT
-	TRBJ1-5	TRBV12-3/TRBV12-4	-	CASSPPGPSSNQPQHF	TGTGCCAGCAGTCCCCCGGGACCCTCTAGCAATCAGCCCCAGCATTTT
-	TRBJ2-1	TRBV11-3	few	CASRLTPSGYNEQFF	TGTGCCAGCAGACTTACCCCATCAGGCTACAATGAGCAGTTCTTC
-	TRBJ2-7	TRBV29-1	few	CSVGWGSYEQYF	TGCAGCGTTGGCTGGGGGTCCTACGAGCAGTACTTC
-	TRBJ1-5	TRBV12-3/TRBV12-4	-	CASSLKGALNQPQHF	TGTGCCAGCAGTTTAAAAGGCGCGTTAAATCAGCCCCAGCATTTT